This is a list of T cell receptor beta chains from one sample in a study of blood T cell repertoires in COVID-19. TCRdb's copy holds only in-frame clones and misses some; the assay was immunoSEQ multiplex PCR. The repertoire holds about 88,000 clones, with approximately 90% as singletons. The specimen was peripheral blood. The receptors stem from a man aged 55-75 years with acute or convalescent COVID-19. Both conserved end residues are part of each CDR3. A D gene is named only where the DNA matches it firmly. Clone size is stated in some rows and not others, as once, few, many or a class when expanded.

clone size: -; CDR3 length: 14; V gene: TRBV24-1; D gene: -; J gene: TRBJ2-3; CDR3 DNA: TGTGCCACCAGTGGCCTAACCGGGGATATTACGCAGTATTTT; CDR3 protein: CATSGLTGDITQYF
clone size: -; CDR3 length: 14; V gene: TRBV13; D gene: -; J gene: TRBJ2-1; CDR3 DNA: TGTGCCAGCAGCTCCCCGGTGGGGGGGAAGGGGGAGTTCTTC; CDR3 protein: CASSSPVGGKGEFF
clone size: -; CDR3 length: 14; V gene: TRBV6-6; D gene: TRBD1; J gene: TRBJ1-4; CDR3 DNA: TGTGCCAGCAGTCTACAGGGGGTGAACGAAAAACTGTTTTTT; CDR3 protein: CASSLQGVNEKLFF
clone size: -; CDR3 length: 19; V gene: TRBV3-1/TRBV3-2; D gene: -; J gene: TRBJ2-2; CDR3 DNA: TGTGCCAGCAGCCAAGATAGGAGAGTAGCGGAGGCGAACACCGGGGAGCTGTTTTTT; CDR3 protein: CASSQDRRVAEANTGELFF
clone size: -; CDR3 length: 13; V gene: TRBV13; D gene: TRBD1; J gene: TRBJ2-7; CDR3 DNA: TGTGCCAGCAGCTTGGGACAGGGCTACGAGCAGTACTTC; CDR3 protein: CASSLGQGYEQYF
clone size: -; CDR3 length: 16; V gene: TRBV4-3; D gene: TRBD2; J gene: TRBJ2-5; CDR3 DNA: TGCGCCAGCAGCCAAGGAGGCGGGAGGGCCTACGGGACCCAGTACTTC; CDR3 protein: CASSQGGGRAYGTQYF
clone size: -; CDR3 length: 15; V gene: TRBV4-2; D gene: -; J gene: TRBJ2-6; CDR3 DNA: TGTGCCAGCAGCCAAGTGGCGGGTGGGGCCAACGTCCTGACTTTC; CDR3 protein: CASSQVAGGANVLTF
clone size: -; CDR3 length: 13; V gene: TRBV28; D gene: -; J gene: TRBJ1-2; CDR3 DNA: TGTGCCAGCAGTTGGGCAGGGGACTATGGCTACACCTTC; CDR3 protein: CASSWAGDYGYTF
clone size: -; CDR3 length: 15; V gene: TRBV12-5; D gene: -; J gene: TRBJ2-3; CDR3 DNA: TGTGCTAGTGGTTTCGTCGGGACTAGCACAGATACGCAGTATTTT; CDR3 protein: CASGFVGTSTDTQYF
clone size: once; CDR3 length: 12; V gene: TRBV6-6; D gene: -; J gene: TRBJ1-5; CDR3 DNA: TGTGCCAGCAGTGACGGAGAACAGCCCCAGCATTTT; CDR3 protein: CASSDGEQPQHF
clone size: -; CDR3 length: 16; V gene: TRBV7-7; D gene: TRBD1; J gene: TRBJ2-2; CDR3 DNA: TGTGCTAGCAGCCCCCGGACAGGGGAGGTCACCGGGGAGCTGTTTTTT; CDR3 protein: CASSPRTGEVTGELFF
clone size: -; CDR3 length: 15; V gene: TRBV19; D gene: -; J gene: TRBJ2-6; CDR3 DNA: TGTGCCAGTAAGGTGGCGGGGTCTGGGGCCAACGTCCTGACTTTC; CDR3 protein: CASKVAGSGANVLTF
clone size: -; CDR3 length: 15; V gene: TRBV28; D gene: -; J gene: TRBJ1-5; CDR3 DNA: TGTGCCAGCAGTGCGACAGGACTTGGCGATCAGCCCCAGCATTTT; CDR3 protein: CASSATGLGDQPQHF
clone size: -; CDR3 length: 14; V gene: TRBV27; D gene: TRBD2; J gene: TRBJ2-7; CDR3 DNA: TGTGCCAGCAGTTTTCAAGCGGGAGCAGGCGAGCAGTACTTC; CDR3 protein: CASSFQAGAGEQYF
clone size: -; CDR3 length: 14; V gene: TRBV5-6; D gene: TRBD1; J gene: TRBJ1-2; CDR3 DNA: TGTGCCAGCAGTTTACAGGGGGCCCTCGGTGGCTACACCTTC; CDR3 protein: CASSLQGALGGYTF
clone size: -; CDR3 length: 15; V gene: TRBV6-2/TRBV6-3; D gene: -; J gene: TRBJ1-5; CDR3 DNA: TGTGCCAGCAGCTCCATGGGCCTATACAATCAGCCCCAGCATTTT; CDR3 protein: CASSSMGLYNQPQHF
clone size: once; CDR3 length: 15; V gene: TRBV7-9; D gene: TRBD2; J gene: TRBJ2-7; CDR3 DNA: TGTGCCAGCTCTAGGACTAGCGGGAGGGACTACGAGCAGTACTTC; CDR3 protein: CASSRTSGRDYEQYF
clone size: -; CDR3 length: 13; V gene: TRBV5-4; D gene: -; J gene: TRBJ2-7; CDR3 DNA: TGTGCCAGCAGCTTGGCAGGGACTGGCGAGCAGTACTTC; CDR3 protein: CASSLAGTGEQYF
clone size: -; CDR3 length: 13; V gene: TRBV19; D gene: -; J gene: TRBJ2-1; CDR3 DNA: TGTGCCAGTAGTTCCCGGACGGGAAATGAGCAGTTCTTC; CDR3 protein: CASSSRTGNEQFF
clone size: -; CDR3 length: 13; V gene: TRBV10-3; D gene: TRBD1; J gene: TRBJ1-5; CDR3 DNA: TGTGCCACAGGGCAGGGGGATGCAAAGCCCCAGCATTTT; CDR3 protein: CATGQGDAKPQHF
clone size: once; CDR3 length: 16; V gene: TRBV7-3; D gene: TRBD1; J gene: TRBJ2-2; CDR3 DNA: TGTGCCAGCAGCTTAATGGCAGGGGGCGACACCGGGGAGCTGTTTTTT; CDR3 protein: CASSLMAGGDTGELFF
clone size: -; CDR3 length: 12; V gene: TRBV5-4; D gene: -; J gene: TRBJ2-5; CDR3 DNA: TGTGCCAGCAGCTTTCAGGGGGAGACCCAGTACTTC; CDR3 protein: CASSFQGETQYF
clone size: -; CDR3 length: 15; V gene: TRBV5-1; D gene: TRBD2; J gene: TRBJ2-1; CDR3 DNA: TGCGCCAGCAGCCGAAGCGGGATTGACTACAATGAGCAGTTCTTC; CDR3 protein: CASSRSGIDYNEQFF
clone size: few; CDR3 length: 14; V gene: TRBV6-4; D gene: -; J gene: TRBJ2-1; CDR3 DNA: TGTGCCAGCATTCAGGCGTCCGGGGGCAATGAGCAGTTCTTC; CDR3 protein: CASIQASGGNEQFF
clone size: -; CDR3 length: 14; V gene: TRBV19; D gene: TRBD2; J gene: TRBJ2-4; CDR3 DNA: TGTGCCAGTAGTACCCCCGGGACTAGCTACATTCAGTACTTC; CDR3 protein: CASSTPGTSYIQYF
clone size: -; CDR3 length: 12; V gene: TRBV29-1; D gene: TRBD2; J gene: TRBJ2-3; CDR3 DNA: TGCACCTTACTAGCGGGAGGAGGGGCGCAGTATTTT; CDR3 protein: CTLLAGGGAQYF
clone size: -; CDR3 length: 14; V gene: TRBV29-1; D gene: TRBD1; J gene: TRBJ1-5; CDR3 DNA: TGCAGCGTGGAAACCGGGACAGGGGAACAGCCCCAGCATTTT; CDR3 protein: CSVETGTGEQPQHF
clone size: -; CDR3 length: 15; V gene: TRBV11-1; D gene: -; J gene: TRBJ2-1; CDR3 DNA: TGTGCCAGCAGCTTCCGGACAGGAGGGCCCGGTGAGCAGTTCTTC; CDR3 protein: CASSFRTGGPGEQFF
clone size: once; CDR3 length: 13; V gene: TRBV7-9; D gene: TRBD1; J gene: TRBJ1-2; CDR3 DNA: TGTGCCAGCAGCTTCGGGACAGACTATGGCTACACCTTC; CDR3 protein: CASSFGTDYGYTF
clone size: once; CDR3 length: 17; V gene: TRBV2; D gene: TRBD2; J gene: TRBJ2-1; CDR3 DNA: TGTGCCAGCAGTTCCCCCCTGGGGGGGTCGTCCTACAATGAGCAGTTCTTC; CDR3 protein: CASSSPLGGSSYNEQFF
clone size: -; CDR3 length: 14; V gene: TRBV5-4; D gene: TRBD2; J gene: TRBJ2-3; CDR3 DNA: TGTGCCAGCAGCTTGTTAGCGGGAGGAGATACGCAGTATTTT; CDR3 protein: CASSLLAGGDTQYF
clone size: -; CDR3 length: 17; V gene: TRBV3-1/TRBV3-2; D gene: -; J gene: TRBJ2-7; CDR3 DNA: TGTGCCAGCAGCCGCCTCTGGGCTCCCGCTGGATCCTACGAGCAGTACTTC; CDR3 protein: CASSRLWAPAGSYEQYF
clone size: -; CDR3 length: 11; V gene: TRBV12-3/TRBV12-4; D gene: -; J gene: TRBJ2-1; CDR3 DNA: TGTGCCAGCAGTTTGGGCTATGAGCAGTTCTTC; CDR3 protein: CASSLGYEQFF
clone size: -; CDR3 length: 16; V gene: TRBV28; D gene: TRBD1; J gene: TRBJ2-5; CDR3 DNA: TGTGCCAGCAGACCCCCCGGGACAGGGAGGCGTGAGACCCAGTACTTC; CDR3 protein: CASRPPGTGRRETQYF
clone size: few; CDR3 length: 14; V gene: TRBV5-4; D gene: TRBD1; J gene: TRBJ1-1; CDR3 DNA: TGTGCCAGCACCTTGGACAGGGGAAACACTGAAGCTTTCTTT; CDR3 protein: CASTLDRGNTEAFF
clone size: -; CDR3 length: 17; V gene: TRBV2; D gene: TRBD2; J gene: TRBJ2-7; CDR3 DNA: TGTGCCAGCAGTGAGACCGGGACTAGCGGAGTTAACTACGAGCAGTACTTC; CDR3 protein: CASSETGTSGVNYEQYF
clone size: -; CDR3 length: 14; V gene: TRBV25-1; D gene: -; J gene: TRBJ1-5; CDR3 DNA: TGTGCCAGCAGTGAATATGGAGGTAATCAGCCCCAGCATTTT; CDR3 protein: CASSEYGGNQPQHF
clone size: once; CDR3 length: 15; V gene: TRBV30; D gene: TRBD2; J gene: TRBJ2-1; CDR3 DNA: TGTGCCTGGAGTGTAGGCGGGAGAAGGAGAAGTGAGCAGTTCTTC; CDR3 protein: CAWSVGGRRRSEQFF
clone size: -; CDR3 length: 12; V gene: TRBV7-9; D gene: -; J gene: TRBJ1-1; CDR3 DNA: TGTGCCAGCAGCACAGGGTTCACTGAAGCTTTCTTT; CDR3 protein: CASSTGFTEAFF
clone size: -; CDR3 length: 17; V gene: TRBV27; D gene: TRBD2; J gene: TRBJ2-7; CDR3 DNA: TGTGCCAGCAGTTCGGGACTAGCGGGAGGGCCGTTCTACGAGCAGTACTTC; CDR3 protein: CASSSGLAGGPFYEQYF
clone size: -; CDR3 length: 16; V gene: TRBV4-3; D gene: TRBD2; J gene: TRBJ2-1; CDR3 DNA: TGCGCCAGCAGCAAACGGGAGGGCCGGTATTTCGGTGAGCAGTTCTTC; CDR3 protein: CASSKREGRYFGEQFF
clone size: once; CDR3 length: 16; V gene: TRBV7-8; D gene: TRBD1; J gene: TRBJ1-1; CDR3 DNA: TGTGCCAGCAGCTTACGGGACAGGGGATCTAACACTGAAGCTTTCTTT; CDR3 protein: CASSLRDRGSNTEAFF
clone size: -; CDR3 length: 14; V gene: TRBV3-1/TRBV3-2; D gene: -; J gene: TRBJ1-2; CDR3 DNA: TGTGCCAGCAGCCTCCGGGGAGGTTCGGAGGTATACACCTTC; CDR3 protein: CASSLRGGSEVYTF
clone size: -; CDR3 length: 17; V gene: TRBV6-2/TRBV6-3; D gene: TRBD2; J gene: TRBJ2-2; CDR3 DNA: TGTGCCAGCAGTTACTCGAATGGACTAGCTCAAACCGGGGAGCTGTTTTTT; CDR3 protein: CASSYSNGLAQTGELFF
clone size: -; CDR3 length: 15; V gene: TRBV9; D gene: -; J gene: TRBJ1-5; CDR3 DNA: TGTGCCAGCCGGCCCGGGGAGGGCAGCGGTCAGCCCCAGCATTTT; CDR3 protein: CASRPGEGSGQPQHF
clone size: -; CDR3 length: 14; V gene: TRBV6-1; D gene: -; J gene: TRBJ2-5; CDR3 DNA: TGTGCCAGCAGTGACGTAGGGAGGCAAGAGACCCAGTACTTC; CDR3 protein: CASSDVGRQETQYF
clone size: -; CDR3 length: 15; V gene: TRBV30; D gene: -; J gene: TRBJ1-6; CDR3 DNA: TGTGCCTGGAGGGGAGGGGGGGGCTGGAGTTCACCCCTCCACTTT; CDR3 protein: CAWRGGGGWSSPLHF
clone size: -; CDR3 length: 15; V gene: TRBV15; D gene: -; J gene: TRBJ1-5; CDR3 DNA: TGTGCCACCAGCAGAGAGAGCCCTGGCAATCAGCCCCAGCATTTT; CDR3 protein: CATSRESPGNQPQHF
clone size: -; CDR3 length: 14; V gene: TRBV28; D gene: TRBD1; J gene: TRBJ2-7; CDR3 DNA: TGTGCCAGCAAACCGGACAGGGTGCCGTCCGAGCAGTACTTC; CDR3 protein: CASKPDRVPSEQYF
clone size: -; CDR3 length: 14; V gene: TRBV28; D gene: -; J gene: TRBJ1-2; CDR3 DNA: TGTGCCAGCAGTACAGGGAGTCGAAACTATGGCTACACCTTC; CDR3 protein: CASSTGSRNYGYTF
clone size: -; CDR3 length: 16; V gene: TRBV5-1; D gene: TRBD2; J gene: TRBJ2-2; CDR3 DNA: TGCGCCAGCAGCTTAGCGGGAGGGCAAAACACCGGGGAGCTGTTTTTT; CDR3 protein: CASSLAGGQNTGELFF
clone size: -; CDR3 length: 16; V gene: TRBV28; D gene: -; J gene: TRBJ2-7; CDR3 DNA: TGTGCCAGCAGTTCCGGACCTACAGGTAATCGGTACGAGCAGTACTTC; CDR3 protein: CASSSGPTGNRYEQYF
clone size: -; CDR3 length: 15; V gene: TRBV19; D gene: -; J gene: TRBJ1-1; CDR3 DNA: TGTGTCAGTAGTACAACGGGGAGTTGGAACACTGAAGCTTTCTTT; CDR3 protein: CVSSTTGSWNTEAFF
clone size: -; CDR3 length: 14; V gene: TRBV5-4; D gene: TRBD1; J gene: TRBJ1-2; CDR3 DNA: TGTGCCAGCAGCTTGTATCAGGGGGGCTATGGCTACACCTTC; CDR3 protein: CASSLYQGGYGYTF
clone size: -; CDR3 length: 16; V gene: TRBV15; D gene: TRBD2; J gene: TRBJ2-3; CDR3 DNA: TGTGCCACCAGCAGGGAGGCAGCGGGAGCCACAGATACGCAGTATTTT; CDR3 protein: CATSREAAGATDTQYF